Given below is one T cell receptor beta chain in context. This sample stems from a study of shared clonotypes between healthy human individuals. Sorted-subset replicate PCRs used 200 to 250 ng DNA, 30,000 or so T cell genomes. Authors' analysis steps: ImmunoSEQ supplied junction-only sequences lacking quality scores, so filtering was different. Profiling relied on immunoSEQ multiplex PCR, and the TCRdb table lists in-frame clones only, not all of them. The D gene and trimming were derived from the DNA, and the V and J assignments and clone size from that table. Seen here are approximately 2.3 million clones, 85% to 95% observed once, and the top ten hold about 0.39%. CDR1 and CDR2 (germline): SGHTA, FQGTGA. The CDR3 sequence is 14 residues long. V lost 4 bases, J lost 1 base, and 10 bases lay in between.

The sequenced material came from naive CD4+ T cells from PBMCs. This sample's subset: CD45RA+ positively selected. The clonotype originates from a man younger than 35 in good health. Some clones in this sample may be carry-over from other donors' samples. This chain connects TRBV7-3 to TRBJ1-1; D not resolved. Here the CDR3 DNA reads TGTGCCAGCAGCTCCGGACCAGCGAACACTGAAGCTTTCTTT. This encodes CASSSGPANTEAFF.